One sample yielded the 7 T cell receptor beta chains listed below, sequenced in a study of shared clonotypes between healthy human individuals. Profiled with immunoSEQ multiplex PCR; TCRdb holds only in-frame clones, not every one. The repertoire consists of about 2.1 million clones, with approximately 92% occurring once and the leading ten covering around 1.7%. As defined, naive CD8 cells were CD45RO-negative and positively selected for CCR7, with terminally differentiated effector memory CD45RA+ cells excluded. The sequencing sample was made of naive CD8+ T cells from PBMCs. The receptor source for this set is a man aged 18 to 29 in good health. Some clones in this sample may be carry-over from other donors' samples.

In this sample, this clone turned up a few times. This sequence joins TRBV6-6 and TRBJ1-5; D is undetermined. This CDR3 has 14 residues. V was clipped by 6 bases and J by 3 bases, with 12 bases between them. The germline CDR1 and CDR2 sequences are MNHNY and SVGAGI (reference sequence). CDR3 region: CASSLGSNNQPQHF. DNA for the CDR3: TGTGCCAGCAGCCTAGGGAGCAACAATCAGCCCCAGCATTTT.

The gene calls are TRBV28 and TRBJ2-2; D possibly corresponds to TRBD2 (6 bases). V was shortened by 6 bases and J by 6 bases, with 14 bases between the two germline ends. CDR1 MDHEN and CDR2 SYDVKM come from the germline V gene. This CDR3 comprises 14 residues. The CDR3: CASRLLAKAGELFF. CDR3 sequence (DNA): TGTGCCAGCAGATTGCTAGCGAAGGCCGGGGAGCTGTTTTTT.

The chain uses TRBV28 and TRBJ2-7, with 13 bases fitting TRBD2. CDR3 size: 17 residues. Germline CDR1 reads MDHEN; CDR2 reads SYDVKM. V lost 4 bases and J lost 3; bases outside the gene matches: 9. The CDR3 region is CASSSRLAGGGVYEQYF. The CDR3 region has the DNA TGTGCCAGCAGTTCTCGACTAGCGGGAGGTGGGGTCTACGAGCAGTACTTC.

The sample holds one count of this clone. J is TRBJ2-1 and V is TRBV7-9, with TRBD1 as a possible D gene (6 bases). The germline V and J ends were trimmed by 8 bases and 4 bases, with 6 bases remaining between them. This CDR3 is built from 11 residues. Germline-derived CDR1 and CDR2 are SEHNR and FQNEAQ (reference sequence). The CDR3 DNA reads TGTGCCAGCGGGACATACAATGAGCAGTTCTTC. The encoded protein is CASGTYNEQFF.

This sequence joins TRBV5-1 and TRBJ2-3; 9 nucleotides align to TRBD1. The V gene end was trimmed by 0 bases and the J gene end by 5 bases; junction bases not matched to a gene: 4. CDR3 length equals 15 residues. The germline V gene has CDR1 SGHRS and CDR2 YFSETQ. CDR3 bases: TGCGCCAGCAGCTTGGGACAGGGGGTAAAAGATACGCAGTATTTT. It is translated as CASSLGQGVKDTQYF.

This chain links TRBV7-8 with TRBJ2-2, with D unclear. Trimming removed 1 base at V and 6 bases at J, with 15 bases between. This CDR3 contains 16 residues. Germline V gene lookup returns CDR1 SGHVS and CDR2 FQNEAQ. CDR3 nucleotide sequence: TGTGCCAGCAGCTTAGTTCTGGGAATTACACCCGGGGAGCTGTTTTTT. It yields the protein CASSLVLGITPGELFF.

V and J are TRBV7-8 and TRBJ2-2; the D gene could be TRBD1 or TRBD2 (6 bases each). V shed 3 bases and J shed 7 bases, with 15 bases lying between them. Germline V lookup: CDR1 SGHVS, CDR2 FQNEAQ. The CDR3 runs 15 residues. The CDR3 spells CASSFLRGGGGELFF. The CDR3 DNA reads TGTGCCAGCAGCTTTTTGCGCGGAGGGGGCGGGGAGCTGTTTTTT.